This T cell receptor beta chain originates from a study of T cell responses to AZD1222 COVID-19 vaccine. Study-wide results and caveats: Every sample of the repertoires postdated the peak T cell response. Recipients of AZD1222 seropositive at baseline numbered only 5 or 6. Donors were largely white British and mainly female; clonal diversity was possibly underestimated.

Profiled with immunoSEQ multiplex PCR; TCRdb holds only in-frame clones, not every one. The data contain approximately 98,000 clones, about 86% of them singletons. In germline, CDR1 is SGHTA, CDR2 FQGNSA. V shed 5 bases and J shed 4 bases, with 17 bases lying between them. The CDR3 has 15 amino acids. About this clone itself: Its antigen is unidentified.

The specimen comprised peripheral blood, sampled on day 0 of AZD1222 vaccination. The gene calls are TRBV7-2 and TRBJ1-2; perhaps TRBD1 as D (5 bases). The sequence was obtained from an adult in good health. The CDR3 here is CASSLGPGNFYGYTF. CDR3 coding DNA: TGTGCCAGCAGCCTGGGACCGGGGAACTTCTATGGCTACACCTTC.